The sample holds many counts of the clone carrying this T cell receptor (beta chain). The target antigen is unknown. By 5'RACE with 10-nucleotide random UMIs, the cDNA was made. Per sequencing run, 15-18 subjects together gave over 170 million TCR-beta sequences. Each CDR3 protein is one row after TCRdb ran MiXCR on the 5' RACE reads. This sample yields 35,000 to 40,000 distinct CDR3 sequences, of which roughly 2.5% are seen a single time; 2% to 3% belongs to the top ten. These data originate in a study of neurological immune-mediated disorders. General study results and limits: The absence of any CDR3 amino acid sequence shared by expanded clones across subjects suggests that repertoires were private in all groups. The study found the most TCR clonal expansion in HTLV-1-associated myelopathy and the least in multiple sclerosis, below healthy controls.

Germline V lookup: CDR1 MDHEN, CDR2 SYDVKM. The V and J ends lost 7 bases and 4 bases, in that order; junction bases with no gene match: 9. This CDR3 is 14 amino acids long. The gene calls are TRBV28 and TRBJ1-1, with 7 bases matching TRBD1. This sequence was found in a man aged 50 or older with multiple sclerosis. Source material: PBMCs. The chain's CDR3 is CASIRGGASTEAFF. For the CDR3, the DNA is TGTGCCAGCATCCGAGGGGGCGCGAGCACTGAAGCTTTCTTT.